The 32 T cell receptor beta chains listed next were all sequenced from one sample in a study of T cell responses to AZD1222 COVID-19 vaccine. Measured with immunoSEQ multiplex PCR; TCRdb has only the in-frame clones, and not every one. The data show 87,000 or so clones, with 85% to 90% seen just once and 3.5% to 4.5% held by the top ten. This material consisted of peripheral blood, taken on day 0 of AZD1222 vaccination. These TCRs come from an adult in good health.

This chain connects TRBV5-1 to TRBJ1-3; possibly TRBD1 for D (6 bases). The CDR3 length is 15 residues. The germline gives CDR1 SGHRS, CDR2 YFSETQ. Between the trimmed V and J ends, which lost 0 bases and 5 bases, there was a span of 12 bases. The CDR3 sequence is CASSLVAGDRNTIYF. As DNA, the CDR3 is TGCGCCAGCAGCTTGGTGGCAGGGGATCGAAACACCATATATTTT. Supplemented by reference TRBV5-1 and TRBJ1-3, the full variable domain reads KAGVTQTPRYLIKTRGQQVTLSCSPISGHRSVSWYQQTPGQGLQFLFEYFSETQRNKGNFPGRFSGRQFSNSRSEMNVSTLELGDSALYLCASSLVAGDRNTIYFGEGSWLTVV.

The table lists this clone with a few counts. V is TRBV6-1 and J is TRBJ2-3; no clear D gene. Between the trimmed V and J ends, which lost 3 bases and 4 bases, there was a span of 11 bases. The CDR3 consists of 14 residues. Germline-derived CDR1 and CDR2 are MNHNS and SASEGT. The CDR3 DNA sequence: TGTGCCAGCAGTGACAGCTTCGATCCAGATACGCAGTATTTT. This translates into CASSDSFDPDTQYF.

This chain connects TRBV25-1 to TRBJ1-6; D is uncertain. Germline CDR1 and CDR2: MGHDK and SYGVNS. V was clipped by 8 bases and J by 9 bases, with 14 bases between them. This CDR3 is 13 amino acids long. CDR3 in amino acids: CASRDTEISPLHF. Here the CDR3 DNA reads TGTGCCAGCCGCGACACGGAAATTTCACCCCTCCACTTT.

V and J are TRBV6-5 and TRBJ2-7; the D is unclear. This CDR3 is built from 15 residues. Germline CDR1 is MNHEY and CDR2 is SVGAGI. Trimming left V 0 bases short and J 3 bases short, with 12 bases between. The chain's CDR3 is CASSYSAGPYYEQYF. CDR3 nucleotide sequence: TGTGCCAGCAGTTACTCAGCAGGACCCTACTACGAGCAGTACTTC.

There are a few counts of this clone. DNA of the CDR3: TGTGCCAGCAGCCAAAGCAGGGCGGGTCAGCCCCAGCATTTT. This codes for CASSQSRAGQPQHF. This sequence joins TRBV4-2 and TRBJ1-5; maybe TRBD1 (5 bases). The CDR3 spans 14 residues. Per germline, CDR1 LGHNA and CDR2 YNFKEQ. V lost 2 bases, J lost 6 bases, and 11 bases lay in between.

The chain is built from TRBV7-2 and TRBJ1-5; no clear D. Trimming left V 5 bases short and J 4 bases short, with 15 bases between. CDR3 size: 15 residues. CDR1 and CDR2 from the germline V gene are SGHTA and FQGNSA. CDR3 sequence reads: CASSPYGVKNQPQHF. CDR3 bases: TGTGCCAGCAGCCCATATGGCGTAAAAAATCAGCCCCAGCATTTT.

The rearrangement links TRBV11-3 to TRBJ2-2, with D possibly matching TRBD1 (5 bases). Germline V CDR1 and CDR2: SGHNT, YENEEA. The CDR3 sequence is 14 residues long. V lost 8 bases to trimming and J lost 0 bases, with 10 bases between them. The CDR3 region has the DNA TGTGCCAGCGGACCCAGGGCGAACACCGGGGAGCTGTTTTTT. Translated, it gives CASGPRANTGELFF.

This clone was counted between two and nine times. The chain combines TRBV7-9 with TRBJ2-5; D might be TRBD1 (6 bases). Germline loops: CDR1 SEHNR, CDR2 FQNEAQ (reference sequence). V was trimmed by 2 bases and J by 1 base, leaving 17 bases between them. CDR3 length equals 17 residues. The CDR3 nucleotides are TGTGCCAGCAGCTTAAATAGGGACACATTAATCCAAGAGACCCAGTACTTC. As protein: CASSLNRDTLIQETQYF.

The rearrangement joins TRBV7-2 to TRBJ2-5; D may correspond to TRBD1 or TRBD2 (5 bases each). The CDR3 covers 14 residues. Per germline, CDR1 SGHTA and CDR2 FQGNSA. Trimming left V 4 bases short and J 3 bases short, with 12 bases between. CDR3 protein: CASSSRDHKETQYF. The CDR3 DNA follows: TGTGCCAGCAGCTCCCGGGACCATAAAGAGACCCAGTACTTC.

This clone was found a few times. This rearrangement joins TRBV28 to TRBJ2-1; the D is unclear. The CDR3 consists of 15 residues. Germline V gene lookup returns CDR1 MDHEN and CDR2 SYDVKM. Trimming pared 5 bases from V and 0 bases from J, leaving 11 bases between. Here the CDR3 DNA reads TGTGCCAGCAGTCTCCCGGACGGCTCCTACAATGAGCAGTTCTTC. Its protein is CASSLPDGSYNEQFF.

This clone has a single count. The rearrangement links TRBV28 to TRBJ1-1; D unclear. The V and J ends lost 10 bases and 5 bases respectively, with 14 bases between them. Germline CDR1 is MDHEN and CDR2 is SYDVKM. The CDR3 is made up of 12 amino acids. The CDR3, as DNA: TGTGCCACAGCCCGACCTAGGACTGAAGCTTTCTTT. Its translation: CATARPRTEAFF.

The chain uses TRBV6-2 or TRBV6-3 and TRBJ1-1; D is ambiguous. The CDR3 covers 13 residues. V lost 4 bases and J 0 bases, leaving 6 bases between the germline ends. Germline loops: CDR1 MNHEY, CDR2 SVGEGT. The CDR3 spells CASSFTLNTEAFF. As DNA, the CDR3 is TGTGCCAGCAGTTTTACATTGAACACTGAAGCTTTCTTT.

The V call is TRBV9, the J call TRBJ2-1; D is unclear. This CDR3 has 15 residues. Germline values: CDR1 SGDLS, CDR2 YYNGEE. V lost 5 bases and J lost 0, with 12 bases in between. CDR3 coding DNA: TGTGCCAGCAGTCCATGGGGAAGCTCCTACAATGAGCAGTTCTTC. Its protein is CASSPWGSSYNEQFF. The full variable domain, its missing parts supplied by reference TRBV9 and TRBJ2-1, is DSGVTQTPKHLITATGQRVTLRCSPRSGDLSVYWYQQSLDQGLQFLIQYYNGEERAKGNILERFSAQQFPDLHSELNLSSLELGDSALYFCASSPWGSSYNEQFFGPGTRLTVL.

Concerning this clone: The sample contains more than one DNA sequence encoding this CDR3. The V call is TRBV3-1 (or the pseudogene TRBV3-2), the J call TRBJ1-6, with 9 bases identical to TRBD1. Germline V CDR1 and CDR2: LGHDT, YNNKEL (reference sequence). V lost 4 bases and J lost 9; bases outside the gene matches: 4. This CDR3 comprises 14 residues. The DNA of the CDR3 is TGTGCCAGCAGCCTCACAGGGGGCGGTTCACCCCTCCACTTT. Its translation: CASSLTGGGSPLHF.

The chain couples TRBV10-3 to TRBJ1-3, with 7 bases fitting TRBD1. This CDR3 has 15 amino acids. Unmatched junction bases numbered 13, after V lost 10 bases and J lost 4 bases. Germline values: CDR1 ENHRY, CDR2 SYGVKD. The CDR3 DNA reads TGTGCCACCTCAACCGACAGGGAGGGAGGAAACACCATATATTTT. It yields the protein CATSTDREGGNTIYF.

The chain has TRBV10-3 and TRBJ2-7, with D maybe TRBD2 (7 bases). In germline, CDR1 is ENHRY, CDR2 SYGVKD. The CDR3 has 15 residues. V lost 0 bases to trimming and J lost 5 bases, with 14 bases between them. The CDR3 sequence is CAISESWGGVNEQYF. The CDR3, as DNA: TGTGCCATCAGTGAGTCGTGGGGGGGCGTCAACGAGCAGTACTTC.

The chain joins TRBV5-4 to TRBJ2-7; the D gene is possibly TRBD1 (5 bases). The CDR3 sequence is 15 residues long. Germline V gene lookup returns CDR1 SGHNT and CDR2 YYREEE (reference sequence). V lost 4 bases, J lost 7 bases, and 21 bases lay in between. CDR3 region: CASSTGGLSTEEQYF. The CDR3 region has the DNA TGTGCCAGCAGCACAGGTGGGCTCTCGACGGAAGAGCAGTACTTC.

The chain couples TRBV29-1 to TRBJ2-5; 10 bases align to TRBD2. The CDR3 has 15 residues. V was clipped by 6 bases and J by 6 bases; unmatched bases: 13. CDR1 and CDR2 from the germline V gene are SQVTM and ANQGSEA. The CDR3 protein is CSVRSGGDFLKTQYF. The CDR3 DNA is TGCAGCGTCCGGAGCGGGGGGGATTTCTTGAAGACCCAGTACTTC.

The CDR3 DNA reads TGTGCCAGCAGTTTGGGGGGGTCCCCCTATGGCTACACCTTC. Translated, it gives CASSLGGSPYGYTF. The chain uses TRBV7-2 and TRBJ1-2, with D tentatively TRBD1 (5 bases). CDR1 is SGHTA, CDR2 FQGNSA, per germline. The CDR3 has 14 amino acids. V dropped 6 bases and J dropped 4 bases, with 15 bases sitting between them.

V gene TRBV9 combines with J gene TRBJ2-5; D may be TRBD2 (5 bases). Germline assignment: CDR1 SGDLS and CDR2 YYNGEE. Trimming removed 2 bases from V and 4 bases from J, with 18 bases in between. The CDR3 sequence is 16 residues long. The DNA of the CDR3 is TGTGCCAGCAGCGTGCTGGCGGTAGAGGCGGGAGAGACCCAGTACTTC. Protein sequence: CASSVLAVEAGETQYF.

CDR3 coding DNA: TGTGCCAGCAGCCGCGACAACGGAGGAAACACCATATATTTT. As protein: CASSRDNGGNTIYF. The chain employs TRBV7-2 and TRBJ1-3, with D unresolved. V was shortened by 5 bases and J by 4 bases, with 12 bases between the two germline ends. This CDR3 has 14 residues. The germline gives CDR1 SGHTA, CDR2 FQGNSA.

The chain employs TRBV10-3 and TRBJ2-1; D tentatively reads TRBD1 or TRBD2 (5 bases each). In germline, CDR1 is ENHRY, CDR2 SYGVKD. This CDR3 has 13 amino acids. V dropped 5 bases and J dropped 7 bases, with 12 bases sitting between them. The CDR3 DNA follows: TGTGCCATCAGTCGGGGCCTGGGGAATGAGCAGTTCTTC. This codes for CAISRGLGNEQFF.

Concerning this clone: At one end, the junction sequence differs from germline, possibly due to a read error. This chain joins TRBV6-5 and TRBJ1-6, with D possibly matching TRBD1 (5 bases). Germline CDR1 and CDR2: MNHEY and SVGAGI. CDR3 size: 16 residues. The chain's CDR3 is CASSYSPTAYNSPLHF. The CDR3 DNA reads TGTGCCAGCAGCTACTCCCCGACAGCTTATAATTCACCCCTCCACTTT.

The chain's CDR3 is CASSSDRTYGYTF. The CDR3 region has the DNA TGTGCCAGCAGCTCAGACAGGACCTATGGCTACACCTTC. The chain joins TRBV6-6 to TRBJ1-2; possibly TRBD1 for D (6 bases). The CDR3 consists of 13 residues. Germline V gives CDR1 MNHNY, CDR2 SVGAGI (reference sequence). V lost 6 bases, J lost 4 bases, and 12 bases lay in between.

The chain combines TRBV28 with TRBJ1-1, with a tentative D call TRBD1 (5 bases). Trimming took 4 bases from V and 10 from J, leaving 10 bases between them. The CDR3 has 11 amino acids. Germline CDR1 and CDR2: MDHEN and SYDVKM. CDR3 amino acids: CASSSWRGAFF. CDR3 DNA sequence: TGTGCCAGCAGTTCCTGGAGGGGAGCTTTCTTT.

This rearrangement joins TRBV4-3 to TRBJ2-3, with 9 bases fitting TRBD1. This CDR3 spans 13 amino acids. Unmatched junction bases numbered 8, after V lost 10 bases and J lost 6 bases. Germline V CDR1 and CDR2: LGHNA, YSLEER. In nucleotides, the CDR3 is TGCGCCACCGGGACAGGGCCTGGGGATACGCAGTATTTT. Translation: CATGTGPGDTQYF.

This chain uses TRBV27 with TRBJ1-6; D might be TRBD1 (6 bases). Germline-derived CDR1 and CDR2 are MNHEY and SMNVEV (reference sequence). The CDR3 runs 14 residues. Trimming pared 3 bases from V and 9 bases from J, leaving 12 bases between. CDR3 residues: CASSLSGDGSPLHF. The CDR3 nucleotides read TGTGCCAGCAGTTTGTCAGGGGACGGTTCACCCCTCCACTTT.

J is TRBJ1-2 and V is TRBV5-4; unclear D gene. There are 12 residues in the CDR3. The germline V and J ends were trimmed by 0 bases and 4 bases, with 4 bases remaining between them. Germline V CDR1 and CDR2: SGHNT, YYREEE (reference sequence). CDR3 loop: CASSLETYGYTF. DNA for the CDR3: TGTGCCAGCAGCTTGGAAACCTATGGCTACACCTTC.

The V gene is TRBV5-4, the J gene TRBJ1-1; D is perhaps TRBD1 (5 bases). V was pared by 8 bases and J by 7 bases, with 12 bases between. The CDR3 runs 11 residues. CDR1 is SGHNT, CDR2 YYREEE, per germline (reference sequence). CDR3 in DNA: TGTGCCAGTAGAAAAGGGGATGAAGCTTTCTTT. It yields the protein CASRKGDEAFF.

This chain joins TRBV28 and TRBJ1-6, with 10 bases lining up with TRBD1. Trimming at V came to 6 bases and at J to 9 bases, leaving 11 bases not matched to a gene. The CDR3 is 16 amino acids. Germline V gene data show CDR1 as MDHEN and CDR2 as SYDVKM. The CDR3 spells CASRVFGTGVRSPLHF. The DNA of the CDR3 is TGTGCCAGCAGGGTCTTCGGGACAGGGGTTCGTTCACCCCTCCACTTT.

The chain joins TRBV12-3 or TRBV12-4 to TRBJ2-3; D remains ambiguous. V was pared by 3 bases and J by 5 bases, with 3 bases between. The CDR3 is 11 residues long. This CDR3 is CASSLRDTQYF. DNA of the CDR3: TGTGCCAGCAGTTTGCGAGATACGCAGTATTTT.

This chain connects TRBV7-8 to TRBJ2-2, with 10 bases fitting TRBD1. Per the germline V gene, CDR1 is SGHVS and CDR2 is FQNEAQ. With V trimmed by 0 bases and J by 4 bases, 2 bases remained unmatched. This CDR3 comprises 16 residues. CDR3 amino acids: CASSLAGTGATGELFF. Written as DNA, the CDR3 is TGTGCCAGCAGCTTAGCCGGGACAGGGGCCACCGGGGAGCTGTTTTTT.